These 2 T cell receptor beta chains were sequenced from one sample in a study of blood T cell repertoires in COVID-19. The repertoire was sequenced with immunoSEQ multiplex PCR; TCRdb's copy has only in-frame clones and lacks some. The sample yields over 100,000 clones, around nine tenths seen once. Input material: peripheral blood. These receptors came from a woman aged 45 to 65 with COVID-19, enrolled during active disease.

The J gene is TRBJ2-7, the V gene TRBV3-1 (or the pseudogene TRBV3-2), with 11 positions matching TRBD1. CDR1 and CDR2 from the germline V gene are LGHDT and YNNKEL (reference sequence). V was pared by 4 bases and J by 3 bases, with 2 bases of the junction left unmatched. The CDR3 length is 14 residues. The chain's CDR3 is CASSLGTGGYEQYF. CDR3 sequence (DNA): TGTGCCAGCAGCCTCGGGACAGGGGGCTACGAGCAGTACTTC.

The rearrangement uses TRBV6-1 and TRBJ1-1; no reliable D call. This CDR3 region has 14 residues. Germline CDR1 MNHNS, CDR2 SASEGT. Trimming took off 1 base at V and 4 bases at J, with 10 bases between the two ends. The CDR3 DNA reads TGTGCCAGCAGTGAAGGAGCCTCGTTCACTGAAGCTTTCTTT. Its protein is CASSEGASFTEAFF.